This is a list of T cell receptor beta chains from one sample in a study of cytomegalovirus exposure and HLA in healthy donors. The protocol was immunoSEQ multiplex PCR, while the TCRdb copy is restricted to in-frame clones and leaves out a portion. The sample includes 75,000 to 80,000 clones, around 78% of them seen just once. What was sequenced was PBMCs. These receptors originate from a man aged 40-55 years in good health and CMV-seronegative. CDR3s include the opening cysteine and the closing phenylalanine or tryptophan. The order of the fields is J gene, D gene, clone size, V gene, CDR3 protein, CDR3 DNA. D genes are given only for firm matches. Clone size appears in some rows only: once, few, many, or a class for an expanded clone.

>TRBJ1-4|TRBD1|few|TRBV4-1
CASSENIQGQYEKLFF
TGCGCCAGCAGCGAAAACATACAGGGGCAGTATGAAAAACTGTTTTTT
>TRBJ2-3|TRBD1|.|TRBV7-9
CASGLGFLQGSDTQYF
TGTGCCAGCGGCTTAGGATTCCTACAGGGGTCGGATACGCAGTATTTT
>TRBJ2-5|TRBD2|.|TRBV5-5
CASSSGLAGAQETQYF
TGTGCCAGCAGCTCAGGACTAGCGGGGGCTCAAGAGACCCAGTACTTC
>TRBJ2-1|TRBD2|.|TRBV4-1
CASSQGLSGSSYNEQFF
TGCGCCAGCAGCCAAGGACTCAGCGGGAGCTCCTACAATGAGCAGTTCTTC
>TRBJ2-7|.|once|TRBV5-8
CASSLQGIPSSEQYF
TGTGCCAGCAGCTTGCAGGGGATACCGTCTTCCGAGCAGTACTTC
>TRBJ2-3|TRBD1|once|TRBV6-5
CASSPDRGYTDTQYF
TGTGCCAGCAGCCCGGACAGGGGGTACACAGATACGCAGTATTTT
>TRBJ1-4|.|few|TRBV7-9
CASSLEGSGEKLFF
TGTGCCAGCAGCTTAGAAGGGTCGGGGGAAAAACTGTTTTTT
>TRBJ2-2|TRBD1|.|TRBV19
CASSWRQGSTGELFF
TGTGCCAGTAGTTGGCGACAGGGAAGCACCGGGGAGCTGTTTTTT
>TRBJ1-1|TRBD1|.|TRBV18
CASSPDRGRTEAFF
TGTGCCAGCTCACCTGACAGGGGTCGAACTGAAGCTTTCTTT
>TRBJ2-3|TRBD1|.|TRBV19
CASSIAQDRGITDTQYF
TGTGCCAGTAGTATCGCCCAGGACAGGGGGATCACAGATACGCAGTATTTT
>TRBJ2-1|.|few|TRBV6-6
CASSPGLSYNEQFF
TGTGCCAGCAGTCCCGGGTTATCCTACAATGAGCAGTTCTTC
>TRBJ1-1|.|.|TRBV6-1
CASSDGKNTEAFF
TGTGCCAGCAGTGACGGGAAGAACACTGAAGCTTTCTTT
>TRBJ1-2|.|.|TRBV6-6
CASSAQGYYGYTF
TGTGCCAGCAGTGCACAGGGTTACTATGGCTACACCTTC
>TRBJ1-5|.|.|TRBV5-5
CASSLDRAEYQPQHF
TGTGCCAGCAGCTTGGACAGGGCAGAGTATCAGCCCCAGCATTTT
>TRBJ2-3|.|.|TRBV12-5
CASGSRTDTQYF
TGTGCTAGTGGTTCTCGCACAGATACGCAGTATTTT
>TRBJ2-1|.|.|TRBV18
CASSPGRGEQFF
TGTGCCAGCTCACCGGGGCGCGGTGAGCAGTTCTTC
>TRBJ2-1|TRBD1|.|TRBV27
CASIMDRLDDEQFF
TGTGCCAGCATCATGGACAGGCTAGACGATGAGCAGTTCTTC
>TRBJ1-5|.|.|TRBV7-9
CASSLSGGSNQPQHF
TGTGCCAGCAGCTTGTCTGGGGGGAGCAATCAGCCCCAGCATTTT
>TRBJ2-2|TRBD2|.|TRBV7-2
CASSISGREAGELFF
TGTGCCAGCAGCATTAGCGGGAGAGAGGCCGGGGAGCTGTTTTTT
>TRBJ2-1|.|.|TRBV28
CASSLRQKSHNEQFF
TGTGCCAGCAGTTTGAGGCAGAAATCACACAATGAGCAGTTCTTC
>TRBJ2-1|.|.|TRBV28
CASTGQTYNEQFF
TGTGCCAGCACAGGACAGACATACAATGAGCAGTTCTTC
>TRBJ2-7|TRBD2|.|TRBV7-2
CASSLDDLAGGFEQYF
TGTGCCAGCAGCTTAGACGACCTCGCGGGAGGTTTCGAGCAGTACTTC
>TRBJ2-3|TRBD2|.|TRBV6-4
CASSKSASGATDTQYF
TGTGCCAGCAGCAAGTCGGCTAGCGGGGCAACAGATACGCAGTATTTT
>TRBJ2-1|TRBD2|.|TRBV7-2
CASSLEPSGILNEQFF
TGTGCCAGCAGCTTAGAGCCTAGCGGGATACTCAATGAGCAGTTCTTC